This TCR beta chain is drawn from a study of blood T cells in healthy people across ages. Between the trimmed V and J ends, which lost 3 bases and 6 bases, there was a span of 12 bases. This CDR3 comprises 13 residues. With a J-beta primer mix and a sample-barcoded 5' primer, a second PCR ran roughly 7 to 11 cycles. TCRdb independently ran MiXCR on the 5' RACE reads; one entry per CDR3 protein. The table records approximately 1.5 million distinct CDR3 sequences, about 31% of them present only once. The material sequenced was blood. The chain joins TRBV12-3 or TRBV12-4 to TRBJ2-7, with TRBD2 as a possible D gene (5 bases). This receptor was obtained from a woman aged 25-40 years in good health. The chain's CDR3 is CASSLMIGSEQYF. The CDR3, as DNA: TGTGCCAGCAGTTTGATGATAGGGAGCGAGCAGTACTTC.